Described below is a single T cell receptor beta chain sequence and its context. As yet, its antigen is unknown. Profiling relied on immunoSEQ multiplex PCR, and the TCRdb table lists in-frame clones only, not all of them. The sample lists around 300,000 clones; 70% to 90% were seen once. Germline assignment: CDR1 GTSNPN and CDR2 SVGIG (reference sequence). V trimming: 5 bases; J trimming: 7 bases; junction bases outside the gene matches: 6. The CDR3 extends over 14 amino acids. These data belong to a study of cytomegalovirus exposure and HLA in healthy donors. Study in general: Per a later analysis, the 550 to 850 first-cohort and some 110 validation repertoires shared one platform.

Points from the study as a whole: According to a later analysis, TCR clusters from the first cohort tended to co-occur in the approximately 130 validation repertoires.

Sequencing input: PBMCs. The receptor was isolated from a woman younger than 30 in good health and CMV-seronegative. V and J are TRBV30 and TRBJ1-5; 12 nucleotides match TRBD1. The CDR3: CAWAPGQGAQPQHF. The CDR3, as DNA: TGTGCCTGGGCTCCGGGACAGGGGGCGCAGCCCCAGCATTTT.